This entry concerns a single T cell receptor (beta chain). The antigen remains unidentified. The data belong to a study of beta chain features in type 1 diabetes. Study-wide findings and caveats: Naive, central memory and Treg TCRB repertoires appeared more alike in patients than in healthy donors.

Sort purity for all populations was recorded as exceeding 98%. Expressed TCRB transcripts were sequenced because the entire RNA isolate underwent reverse transcription. Measured with immunoSEQ multiplex PCR; TCRdb has only the in-frame clones, and not every one. The sample has hundreds of thousands of clones; less than 10% are singletons. This CDR3 has 11 residues. Germline CDR1 is SGHTA and CDR2 is FQGNSA. Deletions cut 2 bases from V and 6 bases from J, with 5 bases between. Material for sequencing was central memory CD4+ T cells from blood. This TCR came from a woman aged 18-35 years in good health. V gene TRBV7-2 combines with J gene TRBJ2-7; D gene unclear. The CDR3 protein is CASSLYFEQYF. The CDR3 DNA is TGTGCCAGCAGCTTATATTTCGAGCAGTACTTC.